This is a list of T cell receptor beta chains from one sample in a study of blood T cell repertoires in COVID-19. Profiling relied on immunoSEQ multiplex PCR, and the TCRdb table lists in-frame clones only, not all of them. The top ten clones hold around 7.8% of a sample with approximately 210,000 clones, 70% to 85% of them seen once. The sequencing sample was made of peripheral blood. The receptors were sampled from an elderly woman with COVID-19, enrolled during active disease. Each CDR3 is given with its conserved first and last residue. A D gene is named only where the DNA matches it firmly. Not every row has a clone size; where given, it reads once, few, many or a size class.

clone_size	v_call	d_call	j_call	cdr3_nt	cdr3_aa
few	TRBV18	.	TRBJ1-5	TGTGCCAGCTCGCAGGCTGGGGGCGATCAGCCCCAGCATTTT	CASSQAGGDQPQHF
once	TRBV7-8	TRBD1	TRBJ1-1	TGTGCCAGCAGCTTTAGGGGACAGATTTACACTGAAGCTTTCTTT	CASSFRGQIYTEAFF
few	TRBV28	TRBD2	TRBJ2-5	TGTGCCAGCATCCTCACTAGCGGGAGTGTGACCCAGTACTTC	CASILTSGSVTQYF
.	TRBV7-9	.	TRBJ2-1	TGTGCCAGCAGCCCAGGGGGGACCCACCGGTTCTTC	CASSPGGTHRFF
.	TRBV29-1	.	TRBJ2-2	TGCAGCGTTGTCAACCCCGGGGTGGTAGAGGACACCGGGGAGCTGTTTTTT	CSVVNPGVVEDTGELFF
.	TRBV7-3	.	TRBJ2-1	TGTGCCAGCAGCTTGGGGGGTCGCTACAATGAGCAGTTCTTC	CASSLGGRYNEQFF
.	TRBV6-5	.	TRBJ1-5	TGTGCCAGCGGACAGTGGGGCAGTCAGCCCCAGCATTTT	CASGQWGSQPQHF
.	TRBV7-3	.	TRBJ2-7	TGTGCCAGCAGCGCTGCAGGCCGCGAGCAGTACTTC	CASSAAGREQYF
.	TRBV5-1	TRBD1	TRBJ2-1	TGCGCCAGCAGCGCAACCGGGACAGACTACAATGAGCAGTTCTTC	CASSATGTDYNEQFF
.	TRBV6-5	.	TRBJ2-7	TGTGCCAGCACCCAGGGCAGGGGCCAGACCTACGAGCAGTACTTC	CASTQGRGQTYEQYF
.	TRBV5-1	.	TRBJ2-5	TGCGCCAGCGGGGGACTGGGCCCAGAGACCCAGTACTTC	CASGGLGPETQYF
.	TRBV12-3/TRBV12-4	.	TRBJ2-3	TGTGCCAGCAGCCGGACAGCAGATACGCAGTATTTT	CASSRTADTQYF
few	TRBV29-1	.	TRBJ1-1	TGCAGCGCCTTAAACCTTGCCGGGGCTGAAGCTTTCTTT	CSALNLAGAEAFF
.	TRBV5-4	TRBD1	TRBJ2-2	TGTGCCAGCAGCCCCGGGACAGGTTGGACCGGGGAGCTGTTTTTT	CASSPGTGWTGELFF
.	TRBV5-1	.	TRBJ1-4	TGCGCCAGCAGCTCGTGGGCAGGGGATAATGAAAAACTGTTTTTT	CASSSWAGDNEKLFF
.	TRBV4-2	.	TRBJ1-3	TGTGCCAGCAGCCCCGGGGGTTATGGAAACACCATATATTTT	CASSPGGYGNTIYF
.	TRBV10-3	TRBD1	TRBJ1-2	TGTGCCATCAGTCCCCAGGGGGCAAACTATGGCTACACCTTC	CAISPQGANYGYTF